This T cell receptor beta chain was sequenced in a study of cytomegalovirus exposure and HLA in healthy donors. In the case of this clone: No antigen is known for it.

Whole-study results and caveats: The availability of immune exposure information extended only to CMV serostatus. Most subjects had HLA-A and HLA-B alleles reportedly predicted accurately by TCR beta sequences.

Primers included in the PCR were 60 Vbeta and 13 Jbeta primers. The method was immunoSEQ multiplex PCR; TCRdb's version includes in-frame clones alone and lacks a portion of them. The sample contains about 140,000 clones, around 86% of which appear only once. Germline values: CDR1 MNHEY, CDR2 SVGAGI. This CDR3 contains 12 residues. Trimming cost V 6 bases and J 11 bases; bases outside gene matches: 9. The sequence derives from a female donor in good health and CMV-seronegative. This chain links TRBV6-5 with TRBJ1-1, with 7 bases aligning to TRBD1. Sequencing used PBMCs. The CDR3 sequence: CASSHRGGRAFF. CDR3 bases: TGTGCCAGCAGCCACAGGGGAGGAAGGGCTTTCTTT.